The next 3 T cell receptor beta chains were all read from a single sample in a study of beta chain features in type 1 diabetes. Expressed TCRB transcripts were sequenced, since all the RNA that had been isolated was reverse transcribed. Assay used: immunoSEQ multiplex PCR; TCRdb lists only in-frame clones, some missing. The sample comprises more than 550,000 clones, more than 12% of which are singletons, and 0.035% to 0.045% rests with the top ten. Study-wide points: All four CD4+ subsets from Type 1 diabetes patients carried moderately but significantly shorter TCRB CDR3s.

No antigen has been identified for these receptors. The specimen was naive CD4+ T cells from blood. These receptors were taken from a man younger than 35 with type 1 diabetes.

V is TRBV7-6 and J is TRBJ1-5, with D possibly TRBD1 on 6 matching bases. The CDR3 has 15 residues. The germline V gene has CDR1 SGHVS and CDR2 FNYEAQ. Trimming removed 6 bases from V and 2 bases from J, with 14 bases in between. CDR3 region: CASSPMDSRNQPQHF. The CDR3 DNA reads as TGTGCCAGCAGTCCCATGGACAGCCGCAATCAGCCCCAGCATTTT.

The chain couples TRBV29-1 to TRBJ1-1; TRBD1 aligns across 7 bases. J was trimmed by 2 bases and V by 7 bases; bases with no gene match: 7. This CDR3 region has 13 residues. The germline CDR1 and CDR2 sequences are SQVTM and ANQGSEA. CDR3 region: CSGGRGDNTEAFF. The CDR3 bases are TGCAGCGGGGGCAGGGGGGATAACACTGAAGCTTTCTTT.

The sample holds a few counts of this clone. This chain joins TRBV5-1 and TRBJ2-7, with 11 bases identical to TRBD2. Germline V gene lookup returns CDR1 SGHRS and CDR2 YFSETQ. The junction had 4 bases not matched to a gene; V was cut back by 3 bases and J by 2 bases. The CDR3 is made up of 15 amino acids. The chain's CDR3 is CASSSGLADPYEQYF. The CDR3 region has the DNA TGCGCCAGCAGCTCGGGACTAGCGGACCCCTACGAGCAGTACTTC. Full variable domain (missing parts from reference TRBV5-1 and TRBJ2-7): KAGVTQTPRYLIKTRGQQVTLSCSPISGHRSVSWYQQTPGQGLQFLFEYFSETQRNKGNFPGRFSGRQFSNSRSEMNVSTLELGDSALYLCASSSGLADPYEQYFGPGTRLTVT.